This is a list of T cell receptor beta chains from one sample in a study of T cell responses to AZD1222 COVID-19 vaccine. Produced via immunoSEQ multiplex PCR; TCRdb's table is partial and in-frame only. The data contain more than 95,000 clones, approximately 90% of them singletons. The sequencing used peripheral blood, collected on day 0 of AZD1222 vaccination. These receptors were obtained from an adult in good health. Both conserved end residues are part of each CDR3. The D gene is left open where the match is weak. A clone size is listed for some rows: how often the clone was seen (once, few, many), or a class if it is expanded.

d_call clone_size j_call v_call cdr3_nt cdr3_aa
TRBD1 once TRBJ1-2 TRBV18 TGTGCCAGCTCACCCTACAGGGGGGAAGGCTACACCTTC CASSPYRGEGYTF
NA NA TRBJ2-1 TRBV9 TGTGCCAGCAGCGAAACGGAGGGCTTGCTCTACAATGAGCAGTTCTTC CASSETEGLLYNEQFF
TRBD1 once TRBJ1-1 TRBV3-1/TRBV3-2 TGTGCCAGCAGCAGACAGGGGGCTGAAGCTTTCTTT CASSRQGAEAFF
TRBD1 NA TRBJ1-1 TRBV5-1 TGCGCCAGCAGCGGACGGGGACAGTTGAACACTGAAGCTTTCTTT CASSGRGQLNTEAFF
TRBD1 few TRBJ1-5 TRBV7-2 TGTGCCAGCAGCTTAGTAGGTGGACAGGTGCATCAGCCCCAGCATTTT CASSLVGGQVHQPQHF
NA NA TRBJ2-7 TRBV18 TGTGCCAGCTCATCGGATGGAGGGGGTCGGGTCGAGCAGTACTTC CASSSDGGGRVEQYF
TRBD1 NA TRBJ1-2 TRBV5-1 TGCGCCAGCAGCTTCGGGGACAGGGGGCGAGACTATGGCTACACCTTC CASSFGDRGRDYGYTF
NA NA TRBJ2-4 TRBV9 TGTGCCAGCAGTGGAGTGGGGGGTATAGCCAAAAACATTCAGTACTTC CASSGVGGIAKNIQYF
NA once TRBJ1-4 TRBV6-5 TGTGCCAGCAGTTACTCCGGACGGGATAATGAAAAACTGTTTTTT CASSYSGRDNEKLFF
NA NA TRBJ2-7 TRBV6-1 TGTGCCAGCAGTGCGATCAACAGGCGCTACTCCTACGAGCAGTACTTC CASSAINRRYSYEQYF
NA NA TRBJ1-1 TRBV19 TGTGCCAGTAGTCAGAGGACGGGCGGGGGCACTGAAGCTTTCTTT CASSQRTGGGTEAFF
NA NA TRBJ1-2 TRBV14 TGTGCCAGCAGCCAGACCGGGACCGGCTGGGTGTACTATGGCTACACCTTC CASSQTGTGWVYYGYTF
TRBD1 NA TRBJ2-5 TRBV12-5 TGTGCTAGTGGTTTGTACCCAACCTCAGGGGGCGGCCAAGAGACCCAGTACTTC CASGLYPTSGGGQETQYF
NA NA TRBJ2-6 TRBV10-3 TGTGCCACCACAGGGTCTGGGGCCAACGTCCTGACTTTC CATTGSGANVLTF
NA NA TRBJ1-2 TRBV3-1/TRBV3-2 TGTGCCAGCAGCGCGTCTGGGGGGCTGCATGGCTACACCTTC CASSASGGLHGYTF
TRBD1 NA TRBJ1-6 TRBV10-3 TGTGCCATCAGAGCCAACAGGGGGGATATGGTGTCACCCCTCCACTTT CAIRANRGDMVSPLHF
NA NA TRBJ2-2 TRBV28 TGTGCCAGCAGACTCGGACAAATACGGGCCGGGGAGCTGTTTTTT CASRLGQIRAGELFF